The next 3 T cell receptor beta chains were all read from a single sample in a study of blood T cells in healthy people across ages. Primed by a sample-barcoded 5' primer and a J-beta primer mix, a second PCR proceeded for about 6 to 12 cycles. MiXCR, applied by TCRdb to the 5' RACE reads, yields one record per CDR3 protein. Of about 670,000 distinct CDR3 sequences detected, about 50% appear once; the ten largest clones hold 13%. The sequencing sample was made of blood. These TCRs come from a woman older than 75 in good health.

This chain links TRBV11-3 with TRBJ2-3; D unclear. The V and J ends lost 3 bases and 6 bases respectively, with 13 bases between them. This CDR3 contains 14 residues. Germline lookup yields CDR1 SGHNT and CDR2 YENEEA. This CDR3 is CASSFRAYSDTQYF. CDR3 nucleotides: TGTGCCAGCAGCTTTCGGGCTTACTCGGATACGCAGTATTTT.

Ten or more counts support this clonotype. This rearrangement joins TRBV27 to TRBJ2-6; D is unclear. V was pared by 5 bases and J by 2 bases, with 4 bases between. CDR1 is MNHEY, CDR2 SMNVEV, per germline (reference sequence). This CDR3 contains 13 residues. CDR3 sequence: CASSIPGANVLTF. The CDR3 nucleotides are TGTGCCAGCAGTATCCCTGGGGCCAACGTCCTGACTTTC.

This chain connects TRBV4-3 to TRBJ2-7; D is ambiguous. The closer fit of TRBJ2-5 to the DNA end suggests the J call may be wrong. Germline V CDR1 and CDR2: LGHNA, YSLEER. The CDR3 sequence is 13 residues long. CDR3 bases: TGCGCCAGCAGCCAAGACCTCTCGGAGACCCAGTACTTC. Amino acid sequence: CASSQDLSETQYF.